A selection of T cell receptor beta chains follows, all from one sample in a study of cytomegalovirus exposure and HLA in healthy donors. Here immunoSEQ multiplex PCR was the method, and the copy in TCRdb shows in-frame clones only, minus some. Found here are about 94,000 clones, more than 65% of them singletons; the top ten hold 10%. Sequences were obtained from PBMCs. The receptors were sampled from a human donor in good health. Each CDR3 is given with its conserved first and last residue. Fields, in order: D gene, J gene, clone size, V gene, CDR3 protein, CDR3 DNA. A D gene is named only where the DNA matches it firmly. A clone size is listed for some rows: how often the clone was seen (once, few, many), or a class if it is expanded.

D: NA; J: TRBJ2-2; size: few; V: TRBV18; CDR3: CASSPQGWGTGELFF; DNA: TGTGCCAGCTCACCCCAGGGTTGGGGCACCGGGGAGCTGTTTTTT
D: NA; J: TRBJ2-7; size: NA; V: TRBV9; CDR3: CASSVGPNSYEQYF; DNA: TGTGCCAGCAGCGTAGGGCCGAACTCCTACGAGCAGTACTTC
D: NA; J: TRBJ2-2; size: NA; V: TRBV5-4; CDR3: CASSLLAVVNGELFF; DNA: TGTGCCAGCAGCCTGCTAGCTGTAGTAAACGGGGAGCTGTTTTTT
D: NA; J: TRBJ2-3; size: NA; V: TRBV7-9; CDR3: CASSQLPIQDSLPDTQYF; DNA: TGTGCCAGCAGCCAACTTCCCATCCAGGACTCACTCCCAGATACGCAGTATTTT
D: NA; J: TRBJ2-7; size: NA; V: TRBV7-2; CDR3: CASSLLTGAGEQYF; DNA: TGTGCCAGCAGCTTACTGACCGGGGCGGGGGAGCAGTACTTC
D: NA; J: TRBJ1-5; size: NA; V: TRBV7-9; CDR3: CASSLDSSQQPQHF; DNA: TGTGCCAGCAGCCTTGACAGTTCACAACAGCCCCAGCATTTT
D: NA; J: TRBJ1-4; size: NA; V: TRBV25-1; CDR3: CASSEGRRSTNEKLFF; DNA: TGTGCCAGCAGTGAAGGGCGACGATCAACTAATGAAAAACTGTTTTTT
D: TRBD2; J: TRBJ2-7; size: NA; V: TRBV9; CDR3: CASSFGLSGGSYEQYF; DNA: TGTGCCAGCAGCTTCGGACTAAGCGGGGGATCCTACGAGCAGTACTTC
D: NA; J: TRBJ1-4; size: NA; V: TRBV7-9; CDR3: CASSSSVTNEKLFF; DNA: TGTGCCAGCAGCAGTAGTGTGACTAATGAAAAACTGTTTTTT
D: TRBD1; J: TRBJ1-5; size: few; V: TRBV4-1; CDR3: CASSLGQGAGNQPQHF; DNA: TGCGCCAGCAGCCTGGGACAGGGGGCAGGGAATCAGCCCCAGCATTTT
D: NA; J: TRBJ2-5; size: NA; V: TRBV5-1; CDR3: CASSLVGRVSQETQYF; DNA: TGCGCCAGCAGCTTGGTAGGCAGGGTATCGCAAGAGACCCAGTACTTC
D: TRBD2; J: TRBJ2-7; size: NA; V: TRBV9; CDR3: CASSVEGTSGRDEQYF; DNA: TGTGCCAGCAGCGTAGAGGGGACTAGCGGGAGGGACGAGCAGTACTTC
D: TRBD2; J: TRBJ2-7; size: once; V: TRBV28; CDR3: CASSSGSAGGPYYEQYF; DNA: TGTGCCAGCAGCTCTGGGTCGGCGGGAGGGCCGTACTACGAGCAGTACTTC
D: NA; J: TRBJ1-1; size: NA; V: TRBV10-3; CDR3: CAISSQNTEAFF; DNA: TGTGCCATCAGTAGCCAGAACACTGAAGCTTTCTTT
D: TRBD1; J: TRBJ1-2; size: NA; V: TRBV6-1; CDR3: CASSELSTGPIGYTF; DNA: TGTGCCAGCAGTGAACTATCGACAGGGCCCATTGGCTACACCTTC
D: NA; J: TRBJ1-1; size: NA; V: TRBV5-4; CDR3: CASSLAGGAAEAFF; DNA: TGTGCCAGCAGCTTGGCCGGCGGGGCAGCTGAAGCTTTCTTT
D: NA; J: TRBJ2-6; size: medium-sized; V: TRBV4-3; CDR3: CASSQDSPGGSGANVLTF; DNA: TGCGCCAGCAGCCAAGATTCCCCCGGGGGCTCTGGGGCCAACGTCCTGACTTTC
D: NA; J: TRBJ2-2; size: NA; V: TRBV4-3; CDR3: CASESGPAGLNTGELFF; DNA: TGCGCCAGCGAGTCGGGGCCGGCGGGATTGAACACCGGGGAGCTGTTTTTT
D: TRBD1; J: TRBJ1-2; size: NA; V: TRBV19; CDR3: CASSFTGARPLSRGYTF; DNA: TGTGCCAGTAGTTTCACAGGGGCGCGGCCCCTGTCGAGAGGCTACACCTTC
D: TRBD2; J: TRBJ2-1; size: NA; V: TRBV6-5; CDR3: CASSYTGGRGSEQFF; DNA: TGTGCCAGCAGTTACACCGGCGGGAGGGGGTCTGAGCAGTTCTTC
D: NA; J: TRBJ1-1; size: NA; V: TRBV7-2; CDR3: CASSLMTGDLMNTEAFF; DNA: TGTGCCAGCAGCCTAATGACAGGTGACCTCATGAACACTGAAGCTTTCTTT
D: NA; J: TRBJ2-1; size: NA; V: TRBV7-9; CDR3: CASSLGQGPATEQFF; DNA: TGTGCCAGCAGCTTAGGCCAGGGCCCGGCCACTGAGCAGTTCTTC
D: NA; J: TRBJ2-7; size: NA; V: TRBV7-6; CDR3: CASSLEDSLPYEQYF; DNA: TGTGCCAGCAGCTTAGAGGACTCACTTCCGTACGAGCAGTACTTC
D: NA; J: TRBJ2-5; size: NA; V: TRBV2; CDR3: CASREIGETQYF; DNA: TGTGCCAGCCGCGAAATCGGGGAGACCCAGTACTTC
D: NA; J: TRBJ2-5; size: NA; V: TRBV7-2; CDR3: CASSLAQGPLRTQYF; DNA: TGTGCCAGCAGCTTAGCGCAGGGCCCGCTTCGGACCCAGTACTTC
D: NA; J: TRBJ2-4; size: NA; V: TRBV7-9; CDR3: CASSLGTLAKNIQYF; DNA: TGTGCCAGCAGCTTGGGGACACTAGCCAAAAACATTCAGTACTTC
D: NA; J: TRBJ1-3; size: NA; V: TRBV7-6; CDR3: CASSLASGAGNTIYF; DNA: TGTGCCAGCAGCTTAGCCTCGGGGGCTGGAAACACCATATATTTT
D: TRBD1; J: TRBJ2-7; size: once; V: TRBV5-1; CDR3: CASSLVGTGGGYEQYF; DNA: TGCGCCAGCAGCTTGGTGGGGACAGGGGGCGGGTACGAGCAGTACTTC
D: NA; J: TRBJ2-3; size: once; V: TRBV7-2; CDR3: CASSPFLGGRAVDTQYF; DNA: TGTGCCAGCAGCCCTTTTTTAGGAGGACGGGCAGTGGATACGCAGTATTTT
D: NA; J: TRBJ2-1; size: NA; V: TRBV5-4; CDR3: CASSQSVATVGNEQFF; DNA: TGTGCCAGCAGCCAATCTGTAGCGACGGTGGGCAATGAGCAGTTCTTC
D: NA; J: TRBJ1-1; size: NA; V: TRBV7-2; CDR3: CASRPGMNAEAFF; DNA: TGTGCCAGCAGACCCGGGATGAATGCTGAAGCTTTCTTT
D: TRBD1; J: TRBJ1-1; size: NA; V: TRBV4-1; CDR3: CASSQRQGGTEAFF; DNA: TGCGCCAGCAGCCAGCGACAGGGCGGCACTGAAGCTTTCTTT
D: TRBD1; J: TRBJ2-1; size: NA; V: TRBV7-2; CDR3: CASSPGTGGIVHEQFF; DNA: TGTGCCAGCAGCCCAGGGACAGGGGGCATAGTACATGAGCAGTTCTTC
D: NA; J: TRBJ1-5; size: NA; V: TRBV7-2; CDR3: CASSLVSGAQPQHF; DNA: TGTGCCAGCAGCTTAGTGTCGGGTGCTCAGCCCCAGCATTTT
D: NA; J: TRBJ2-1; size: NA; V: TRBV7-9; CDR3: CASSSIGLYNEQFF; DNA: TGTGCCAGCAGCTCCATTGGGCTGTACAATGAGCAGTTCTTC
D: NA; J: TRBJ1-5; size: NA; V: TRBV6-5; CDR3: CASSKPGGNQPQHF; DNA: TGTGCCAGCAGTAAGCCAGGGGGCAATCAGCCCCAGCATTTT
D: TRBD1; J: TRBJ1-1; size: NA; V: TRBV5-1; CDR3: CASSSRDRGSIEAFF; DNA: TGCGCCAGCAGCTCCCGGGACAGGGGATCCATTGAAGCTTTCTTT
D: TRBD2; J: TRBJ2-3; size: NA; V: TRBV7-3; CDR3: CASSSRIGGADTQYF; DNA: TGTGCCAGCAGCTCAAGGATTGGGGGGGCAGATACGCAGTATTTT
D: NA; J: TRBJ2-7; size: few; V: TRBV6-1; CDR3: CATLPRQVIYEQYF; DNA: TGTGCCACCCTACCACGACAGGTGATCTACGAGCAGTACTTC
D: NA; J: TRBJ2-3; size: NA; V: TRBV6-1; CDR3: CASNLVRSDTQYF; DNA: TGTGCCAGCAATTTAGTCCGGTCAGATACGCAGTATTTT
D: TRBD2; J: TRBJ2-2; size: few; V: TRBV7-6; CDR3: CASSSLGTSGSSVTGELFF; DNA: TGTGCCAGCAGCTCCTTAGGGACTAGCGGGAGTTCAGTCACCGGGGAGCTGTTTTTT